This is a list of T cell receptor beta chains from one sample in a study of blood T cells in healthy people across ages. TCRdb reanalysed the 5' RACE reads using MiXCR and keeps one entry per CDR3 protein. The data contain about 1,600,000 distinct CDR3 sequences, around two fifths of them seen just once; the ten biggest clones take up 7.9%. The sample consisted of blood. All receptors come from a woman aged 18 to 35 in good health. The CDR3 runs from the conserved cysteine through the conserved F or W. D genes are given only for firm matches. Not all rows give a size; the values are once, few, many and, for expanded clones, a class.

abundance,d_gene,j_gene,v_gene,CDR3aa,CDR3nt
.,TRBD1,TRBJ1-6,TRBV4-1,CASSQPGQDSPLHF,TGCGCCAGCAGCCAACCGGGACAGGATTCACCCCTCCACTTT
.,.,TRBJ1-2,TRBV18,CASSPPNGVTIPSGYTF,TGTGCCAGCTCACCACCGAATGGGGTGACAATCCCATCTGGCTACACCTTC
.,TRBD2,TRBJ2-5,TRBV11-2,CASSLAGGVPQETQYF,TGTGCCAGCAGCTTAGCGGGAGGGGTTCCACAAGAGACCCAGTACTTC
.,.,TRBJ2-6,TRBV6-5,CASTSGRSGANVLTF,TGTGCCAGCACATCAGGGCGCTCTGGGGCCAACGTCCTGACTTTC
few,.,TRBJ2-3,TRBV28,CASSFQGPRQYF,TGTGCCAGCAGTTTCCAGGGGCCAAGGCAGTATTTT
few,TRBD2,TRBJ2-5,TRBV5-5,CASSLGPAGGLVQETQYF,TGTGCCAGCAGCTTAGGTCCGGCGGGAGGACTGGTCCAAGAGACCCAGTACTTC
once,.,TRBJ2-3,TRBV7-9,CASSLGGGGVVDTQYF,TGTGCCAGCAGCTTAGGAGGAGGGGGCGTGGTAGATACGCAGTATTTT
few,.,TRBJ1-5,TRBV20-1,CRGEGPVGQPQHF,TGCAGGGGGGAGGGGCCAGTAGGTCAGCCCCAGCATTTT
.,.,TRBJ1-4,TRBV6-5,CASSYSRRGGTATNEKLFF,TGTGCCAGCAGTTACTCGCGCAGGGGAGGGACGGCAACTAATGAAAAACTGTTTTTT
.,TRBD2,TRBJ2-3,TRBV20-1,CSAHPPGLAVAQYF,TGCAGTGCTCACCCACCTGGACTAGCCGTTGCGCAGTATTTT
.,TRBD2,TRBJ2-1,TRBV5-1,CASSQRTSRGSYNEQFF,TGCGCCAGCAGCCAAAGGACTAGCAGAGGCTCCTACAATGAGCAGTTCTTC
.,.,TRBJ1-2,TRBV5-6,CASSFPTPGRGGYTF,TGTGCCAGCAGCTTTCCGACCCCGGGGCGCGGAGGCTACACCTTC
.,.,TRBJ2-3,TRBV15,CATSPLGAGPDGDTQYF,TGTGCCACCAGCCCTCTCGGTGCGGGACCCGACGGGGATACGCAGTATTTT
few,TRBD2,TRBJ2-1,TRBV4-1,CASSQDPGTSTNEQFF,TGCGCCAGCAGCCAAGATCCCGGGACTAGCACCAATGAGCAGTTCTTC
.,.,TRBJ1-2,TRBV3-1,CASSPGLLLLGGYTF,TGTGCCAGCAGCCCCGGACTCCTACTATTGGGGGGCTACACCTTC
once,TRBD1,TRBJ2-1,TRBV29-1,CSAMMDRATLYEQFF,TGCAGCGCCATGATGGACAGGGCCACTCTCTACGAGCAGTTCTTC
few,.,TRBJ1-6,TRBV5-1,CASSLEGNNSPLHF,TGCGCCAGCAGCCTGGAGGGTAACAATTCACCCCTCCACTTT
.,TRBD2,TRBJ2-7,TRBV20-1,CSARGERGFYNEQYF,TGCAGTGCCCGGGGAGAGCGGGGCTTCTACAATGAGCAGTACTTC
many,TRBD2,TRBJ2-3,TRBV4-2,CASSQGGGLASDTQYF,TGTGCCAGCAGCCAAGGGGGAGGACTAGCGTCAGATACGCAGTATTTT
.,TRBD2,TRBJ2-1,TRBV4-1,CASSQEGGSANNEQFF,TGCGCCAGCAGCCAAGAGGGCGGGAGCGCGAACAATGAGCAGTTCTTC
few,.,TRBJ2-1,TRBV7-3,CASSLMYSSYNEQFF,TGTGCCAGCAGCTTAATGTACAGCTCCTACAATGAGCAGTTCTTC
.,.,TRBJ1-1,TRBV12-3/TRBV12-4,CASSLAPTAEAFF,TGTGCCAGCAGTTTAGCTCCGACGGCTGAAGCTTTCTTT
.,.,TRBJ1-4,TRBV2,CASRPEINEKLFF,TGTGCCAGCAGGCCAGAGATTAATGAAAAACTGTTTTTT
few,TRBD2,TRBJ2-1,TRBV5-1,CASTPHSGENNEQFF,TGCGCCAGCACCCCACATAGCGGGGAGAACAATGAGCAGTTCTTC
.,TRBD1,TRBJ1-5,TRBV6-1,CASSEEKAGGGQPQHF,TGTGCCAGCAGTGAAGAGAAGGCAGGGGGAGGACAGCCCCAGCATTTT
.,.,TRBJ1-2,TRBV20-1,CSARDDLGYTF,TGCAGTGCTAGAGATGACCTGGGCTACACCTTC
few,.,TRBJ2-7,TRBV3-1,CASSQGWDYSYEQYF,TGTGCCAGCAGCCAAGGGTGGGATTACTCCTACGAGCAGTACTTC
.,.,TRBJ1-2,TRBV21-1,CASSKVIGRLPYGYTF,TGTGCCAGCAGCAAAGTAATTGGACGGCTCCCCTATGGCTACACCTTC
.,.,TRBJ2-7,TRBV7-2,CASSLGDDSSEQYF,TGTGCCAGCAGCTTAGGGGACGATTCTTCCGAGCAGTACTTC
few,TRBD2,TRBJ2-7,TRBV6-1,CASKRELAGNYEQYF,TGTGCCAGCAAGAGGGAGTTAGCGGGTAATTACGAGCAGTACTTC
few,TRBD2,TRBJ2-1,TRBV7-2,CASSLGRLAGNNEQFF,TGTGCCAGCAGCTTGGGCCGACTAGCGGGCAACAATGAGCAGTTCTTC
.,.,TRBJ2-3,TRBV7-9,CASTSSPLGDTQYF,TGTGCCAGCACCTCCTCCCCTCTTGGGGATACGCAGTATTTT
few,TRBD2,TRBJ2-1,TRBV6-2/TRBV6-3,CASSLRLAESSYNEQFF,TGTGCCAGCAGTCTACGACTAGCGGAGAGCTCCTACAATGAGCAGTTCTTC
.,.,TRBJ2-7,TRBV6-5,CASSYGVPSGFDEQYF,TGTGCCAGCAGTTACGGGGTTCCGTCGGGGTTCGACGAGCAGTACTTC
.,.,TRBJ1-4,TRBV6-6,CASSYPGTTNEKLFF,TGTGCCAGCAGTTACCCCGGGACAACTAATGAAAAACTGTTTTTT
few,.,TRBJ1-2,TRBV29-1,CSVVTQNYGYTF,TGCAGCGTTGTAACACAGAACTATGGCTACACCTTC
few,TRBD1,TRBJ1-4,TRBV7-6,CASSLDRGDEKLFF,TGTGCCAGCAGTTTAGACAGGGGTGATGAAAAACTGTTTTTT
once,TRBD2,TRBJ2-3,TRBV9,CASTTSGRHSDTQYF,TGTGCCAGCACAACTAGCGGGAGGCATTCGGATACGCAGTATTTT
.,TRBD1,TRBJ1-4,TRBV27,CASSLNRMGTGKGRGEKLFF,TGTGCCAGCAGTTTAAATCGAATGGGGACAGGGAAGGGCCGGGGAGAAAAACTGTTTTTT
few,TRBD2,TRBJ2-1,TRBV9,CASSASGGSSYNEQFF,TGTGCCAGCAGCGCTAGCGGGGGTAGCTCCTACAATGAGCAGTTCTTC
few,TRBD1,TRBJ1-1,TRBV9,CASSVARGQVTEAFF,TGTGCCAGCAGCGTAGCGAGGGGGCAGGTCACTGAAGCTTTCTTT
.,.,TRBJ2-7,TRBV6-5,CASSYQTAGPYEQYF,TGTGCCAGCAGTTACCAAACCGCCGGTCCCTACGAGCAGTACTTC
few,TRBD2,TRBJ2-3,TRBV7-9,CASSLVRAGGTDTQYF,TGTGCCAGCAGCTTAGTCCGAGCGGGGGGCACAGATACGCAGTATTTT
few,TRBD1,TRBJ1-1,TRBV7-6,CASSAHRGPNTEAFF,TGTGCCAGCAGCGCTCACAGGGGGCCCAACACTGAAGCTTTCTTT